The 23 T cell receptor beta chains below come from one sample, sequenced in a study of blood T cell repertoires in COVID-19 (TCRdb year 2020). The method was the immunoSEQ multiplex PCR assay. TCRdb mirrors the immuneACCESS table, restricted to in-frame sequences. Some clones are absent from its copies; in checked studies, under half trace to an unresolved V gene, and the reason for the others is unknown. For this sample there are 80,000 to 100,000 clones; 65% to 90% appear just once. Roughly a tenth of the sample lies in the top ten. Material for sequencing was peripheral blood. The receptors stem from a man between 70 and 80 years old with active or convalescent COVID-19.

The chain combines TRBV5-6 with TRBJ2-1; 7 bases map to TRBD1. Germline CDR1 and CDR2: SGHDT and YYEEEE. This CDR3 comprises 12 residues. V was clipped by 6 bases and J by 12 bases; unmatched bases: 9. The CDR3 coding sequence is TGTGCCAGCAACTTCGACAGGGACGGGCAGTTCTTC. This translates into CASNFDRDGQFF.

The CDR3 loop reads CASSQGTGVTGELFF. CDR3 DNA: TGTGCCAGCAGCCAAGGGACAGGGGTCACCGGGGAGCTGTTTTTT. The genes are TRBV3-1 (or the pseudogene TRBV3-2) and TRBJ2-2, with 9 bases identical to TRBD1. With 1 base clipped from V and 4 bases from J, the junction kept 1 base outside the gene matches. CDR1 is LGHDT, CDR2 YNNKEL, per germline (reference sequence). The CDR3 contains 15 residues.

This clone has more than one count but fewer than ten. The rearrangement joins TRBV6-6 to TRBJ1-2, with 8 positions matching TRBD1. Per germline, CDR1 MNHNY and CDR2 SVGAGI (reference sequence). V was pared by 5 bases and J by 6 bases, with 17 bases of the junction left unmatched. This CDR3 spans 17 amino acids. CDR3 bases: TGTGCCAGCAGTCCCTTCCGAGGACAGACAGGGGTAGATGGCTACACCTTC. This translates into CASSPFRGQTGVDGYTF.

The chain uses TRBV15 and TRBJ1-2, with 7 bases aligning to TRBD1. This CDR3 region has 14 residues. With 1 base clipped from V and 2 bases from J, the junction kept 1 base outside the gene matches. Germline V gene sequence: CDR1 LNHNV, CDR2 YYDKDF (reference sequence). DNA for the CDR3: TGTGCCACCAGCAGAGGACAGGGAAACTATGGCTACACCTTC. Translation: CATSRGQGNYGYTF.

This clone was observed a single time. The V and J genes are TRBV27 and TRBJ2-5; the match to TRBD1 covers 7 bases. The length of the CDR3 is 11 residues. Germline V lookup: CDR1 MNHEY, CDR2 SMNVEV (reference sequence). V lost 5 bases to trimming and J lost 9 bases; unmatched junction nucleotides: 3. As DNA, the CDR3 is TGTGCCAGCAGTAAGCAGGGGGCCCAGTACTTC. It codes for CASSKQGAQYF.

The rearrangement joins TRBV6-6 to TRBJ1-1, with 9 bases that match TRBD1. The CDR3 runs to 13 residues. CDR1 and CDR2 (germline): MNHNY, SVGAGI (reference sequence). Losses at the gene ends were 6 bases for V and 4 bases for J; bases not matched to a gene: 3. This chain's CDR3 is CASSQTGGTEAFF. For the CDR3, the DNA is TGTGCCAGCAGCCAGACAGGGGGCACTGAAGCTTTCTTT.

This chain uses TRBV5-1 with TRBJ1-1; no firm D call. Trimming shortened V by 4 bases and J by 1 base, and 11 bases separated the two germline ends. Germline V lookup: CDR1 SGHRS, CDR2 YFSETQ. This CDR3 has 14 residues. The CDR3 is CASSREVPNTEAFF. CDR3 nucleotide sequence: TGCGCCAGCAGCCGGGAGGTCCCGAACACTGAAGCTTTCTTT.

This clone was detected only a few times. The chain has TRBV19 and TRBJ1-1, with a possible D match to TRBD1 (6 bases). The germline V gene encodes CDR1 LNHDA and CDR2 SQIVND (reference sequence). The CDR3 has 13 residues. Between the trimmed V and J ends, which lost 6 bases and 9 bases, there was a span of 17 bases. The CDR3 loop reads CASRDQQGRKAFF. CDR3 bases: TGTGCCAGTAGGGACCAACAGGGTCGGAAAGCTTTCTTT.

The rearrangement uses TRBV30 and TRBJ1-3; tentatively, D is TRBD1 (6 bases). Germline CDR1 is GTSNPN and CDR2 is SVGIG (reference sequence). The CDR3 consists of 13 residues. The V end was cut by 0 bases, the J end by 9 bases, with 12 bases between. The CDR3 region is CAWSVRGTPTIYF. CDR3 bases: TGTGCCTGGAGTGTAAGGGGGACGCCCACCATATATTTT.

The chain combines TRBV6-6 with TRBJ2-7; TRBD1 agrees at 10 bases. The CDR3 totals 14 residues. Germline V gene lookup returns CDR1 MNHNY and CDR2 SVGAGI (reference sequence). V lost 6 bases to trimming and J lost 4 bases; unmatched junction nucleotides: 6. The CDR3 DNA sequence: TGTGCCAGCAGAAGCGGGACAGGGGTGTACGAGCAGTACTTC. This codes for CASRSGTGVYEQYF.

The V and J genes are TRBV10-1 and TRBJ1-5, with TRBD1 as a possible D gene (6 bases). The CDR3 sequence is 17 residues long. The ends were cut back, 5 bases at V and 0 bases at J, with 17 bases in the middle. Germline V CDR1 and CDR2: WNHNN, SYGVQD (reference sequence). CDR3 nucleotides: TGCGCCAGCAGTCCCCTAGGGGGGGACCTTAGCAATCAGCCCCAGCATTTT. Translating it yields CASSPLGGDLSNQPQHF.

The chain uses TRBV3-1 (or the pseudogene TRBV3-2) and TRBJ2-7; 7 bases align to TRBD1. The germline V gene has CDR1 LGHDT and CDR2 YNNKEL (reference sequence). The CDR3 is 15 residues long. Germline trimming cut 0 bases from V and 4 bases from J; bases unmatched to any gene: 6. In nucleotides, the CDR3 is TGTGCCAGCAGCCAAGAGGGACAGATTTTTTACGAGCAGTACTTC. This encodes CASSQEGQIFYEQYF.

V usage is TRBV19 and J usage is TRBJ1-5, with TRBD1 identical over 7 bases. Germline V gene lookup returns CDR1 LNHDA and CDR2 SQIVND (reference sequence). The length of the CDR3 is 16 residues. J lost 7 bases, V lost 5 bases, and 14 bases had no gene match. The CDR3 protein is CASSSRGQATGQPQHF. The CDR3 bases are TGTGCCAGTAGTTCCCGCGGACAGGCCACGGGGCAGCCCCAGCATTTT.

This clone came up a few times. CDR3 DNA: TGTGCCAGCAGCCAAGCCCCCAATGGAAACACCATATATTTT. It specifies CASSQAPNGNTIYF. The rearrangement uses TRBV4-2 and TRBJ1-3; no definite D call. V lost 1 base and J 3 bases, leaving 7 bases between the germline ends. CDR1 LGHNA and CDR2 YNFKEQ come from the germline V gene. The CDR3 has 14 amino acids.

The chain uses TRBV21-1 and TRBJ2-7; TRBD1, the D gene given by the table, was not confirmed from the DNA. TRBV21-1 is described as a pseudogene. The CDR3 covers 17 residues. CDR3 region: CASSKGRTRAFSYEQYF. CDR3 nucleotide sequence: TGTGCCAGCAGCAAGGGCAGGACAAGAGCCTTTTCCTACGAGCAGTACTTC.

The V and J genes are TRBV5-5 and TRBJ2-5, with 9 bases that match TRBD2. J gave up 4 bases and V 0 bases, and 16 bases lay outside the gene matches. Per germline, CDR1 SGHKS and CDR2 YYEKEE (reference sequence). This CDR3 has 19 amino acids. The DNA of the CDR3 is TGTGCCAGCAGCTTGGCCTGGTTAGCGGGGGAGCCGAGCCGAGAGACCCAGTACTTC. It translates to CASSLAWLAGEPSRETQYF.

This clone came up once. V gene TRBV6-4 combines with J gene TRBJ1-1; D gene unclear. Per germline, CDR1 MRHNA and CDR2 SNTAGT. The V and J ends lost 3 bases and 1 base respectively, with 6 bases between them. The CDR3 is 13 residues long. CDR3 amino acids: CASSESRNTEAFF. CDR3 coding DNA: TGTGCCAGCAGTGAGAGTAGGAACACTGAAGCTTTCTTT.

In DNA form, the CDR3 reads TGTGCCAGCAGCGTGGGCAGGGCCAGGGCTAATGAAAAACTGTTTTTT. This sequence encodes CASSVGRARANEKLFF. The V gene is TRBV9, the J gene TRBJ1-4; tentative D call: TRBD1 (5 bases). This CDR3 is 16 amino acids long. The V and J ends lost 2 bases and 3 bases respectively, with 14 bases between them. The V gene's germline CDR1 is SGDLS and CDR2 YYNGEE.

The rearrangement joins TRBV2 to TRBJ1-5; 9 nucleotides agree with TRBD1. The CDR3 consists of 16 residues. Losses at the gene ends were 4 bases for V and 6 bases for J; bases not matched to a gene: 10. The germline V gene encodes CDR1 SNHLY and CDR2 FYNNEI. The CDR3 spells CASSASGTGYSQPQHF. CDR3 in DNA: TGTGCCAGCAGTGCCTCCGGGACAGGGTACAGTCAGCCCCAGCATTTT.

The chain joins TRBV5-6 to TRBJ1-5; no clear D. The CDR3 length is 12 residues. Germline CDR1 SGHDT, CDR2 YYEEEE. The V end was cut by 0 bases, the J end by 6 bases, with 4 bases between. The CDR3 is CASSLVIQPQHF. In DNA form, the CDR3 reads TGTGCCAGCAGCTTGGTAATTCAGCCCCAGCATTTT.

The rearrangement joins TRBV19 to TRBJ1-3, with D perhaps matching TRBD1 (5 bases). V gave up 6 bases and J gave up 0 bases, with 9 bases separating them. Germline V gene lookup returns CDR1 LNHDA and CDR2 SQIVND (reference sequence). The CDR3 spans 14 residues. As DNA, the CDR3 is TGTGCCAGTAGGGGTCAGGGCTCTGGAAACACCATATATTTT. It specifies CASRGQGSGNTIYF.

The rearrangement joins TRBV27 to TRBJ1-5; D call uncertain. The CDR3 contains 13 residues. The V gene lost 3 bases and the J gene lost 3 bases, with 6 bases spanning the gap. Germline loops: CDR1 MNHEY, CDR2 SMNVEV (reference sequence). The CDR3 here is CASSFQYNQPQHF. CDR3 sequence (DNA): TGTGCCAGCAGTTTCCAGTACAATCAGCCCCAGCATTTT.

The V and J genes are TRBV3-1 (or the pseudogene TRBV3-2) and TRBJ2-3; TRBD2 agrees at 9 bases. Per germline, CDR1 LGHDT and CDR2 YNNKEL (reference sequence). V was clipped by 4 bases and J by 4 bases; unmatched bases: 9. The CDR3 is made up of 16 amino acids. The CDR3 sequence is CASSRPGTSLADTQYF. The CDR3 coding sequence is TGTGCCAGCAGCCGACCCGGGACTAGCCTCGCAGATACGCAGTATTTT.